These 12 T cell receptor beta chains came from one sample sequenced in a study of cytomegalovirus exposure and HLA in healthy donors. The study ran its PCR with 60 Vbeta and 13 Jbeta primers. Clones were sequenced by immunoSEQ multiplex PCR, and TCRdb holds only the in-frame ones, with some missing. The repertoire includes some 130,000 clones, over 60% of them detected once, and 3% to 3.5% sits in the top ten. The material sequenced was PBMCs. Receptors were obtained from a man in his forties in good health and CMV-seronegative.

The rearrangement uses TRBV29-1 and TRBJ2-1; D gene uncertain. Trimming removed 2 bases at V and 9 bases at J, with 23 bases between. Germline CDR1 SQVTM, CDR2 ANQGSEA. This CDR3 comprises 16 residues. In DNA form, the CDR3 reads TGCAGCGTTGAATTGGCCCGCCATCCATTGTCGTCTGAGCAGTTCTTC. As protein: CSVELARHPLSSEQFF.

V usage is TRBV7-9 and J usage is TRBJ1-2, with 9 bases fitting TRBD1. With V trimmed by 5 bases and J by 0 bases, 7 bases remained unmatched. The CDR3 spans 16 residues. Germline CDR1 is SEHNR and CDR2 is FQNEAQ (reference sequence). CDR3 residues: CASSPPGTGTNYGYTF. DNA of the CDR3: TGTGCCAGCAGCCCACCCGGGACAGGGACTAACTATGGCTACACCTTC.

The chain uses TRBV9 and TRBJ1-5, with TRBD1 matching over 7 bases. Germline-derived CDR1 and CDR2 are SGDLS and YYNGEE. V trimming: 7 bases; J trimming: 0 bases; junction bases outside the gene matches: 4. The length of the CDR3 is 14 residues. The CDR3 region is CASAQGTSNQPQHF. CDR3 in DNA: TGTGCCAGCGCACAGGGGACTAGCAATCAGCCCCAGCATTTT.

This clone turned up a few times. The rearrangement uses TRBV2 and TRBJ2-3; D possibly corresponds to TRBD2 (7 bases). V was pared by 10 bases and J by 0 bases, with 17 bases between. The CDR3 consists of 15 residues. Germline loops: CDR1 SNHLY, CDR2 FYNNEI. The CDR3 loop is CATGGGGVSTDTQYF. CDR3 bases: TGTGCCACCGGGGGAGGGGGGGTTAGCACAGATACGCAGTATTTT.

J is TRBJ2-1 and V is TRBV10-3, with 10 bases fitting TRBD2. This CDR3 spans 16 amino acids. V lost 6 bases to trimming and J lost 3 bases; unmatched junction nucleotides: 8. CDR1 and CDR2 from the germline V gene are ENHRY and SYGVKD. CDR3 loop: CAISAPGTSDYNEQFF. The CDR3 DNA sequence: TGTGCCATCAGCGCCCCCGGGACTAGCGACTACAATGAGCAGTTCTTC.

This CDR3 reads CASSPRLPVGTGGIQTQYF. For the CDR3, the DNA is TGTGCCAGCAGCCCCCGTTTACCCGTCGGGACAGGGGGCATTCAGACCCAGTACTTC. The rearrangement uses TRBV9 and TRBJ2-5, with TRBD1 matching over 12 bases. V dropped 4 bases and J dropped 6; count of bases not matched to a gene: 19. The V gene's germline CDR1 is SGDLS and CDR2 YYNGEE. CDR3 length equals 19 residues.

This chain connects TRBV10-3 to TRBJ2-3, with a tentative D call TRBD1 (5 bases). Germline CDR1 reads ENHRY; CDR2 reads SYGVKD. This CDR3 is 14 amino acids long. V was cut by 4 bases and J by 1 base, with 9 bases left in between. The CDR3 DNA sequence: TGTGCCATCAGTGGGCTACAGGGCACAGATACGCAGTATTTT. Translating gives CAISGLQGTDTQYF.

The chain joins TRBV5-8 to TRBJ2-3; D may be TRBD2 (5 bases). The CDR3 covers 13 residues. The V and J ends lost 5 bases and 14 bases respectively, with 21 bases between them. The germline gives CDR1 SGHTS, CDR2 YDEGEE. Here the CDR3 reads CASSSTVGEWAYF. DNA of the CDR3: TGTGCCAGCAGTTCCACCGTCGGGGAATGGGCGTATTTT.

This chain joins TRBV4-2 and TRBJ2-3, with TRBD1 matching 8 bases. There are 17 residues in the CDR3. V shed 0 bases, J shed 6 bases, and the junction held 11 bases outside the gene matches. CDR1 is LGHNA, CDR2 YNFKEQ, per germline. This CDR3 reads CASSQDTPGTGGDTQYF. The CDR3 coding sequence is TGTGCCAGCAGCCAAGACACCCCCGGGACAGGTGGGGATACGCAGTATTTT.

The J gene is TRBJ2-1, the V gene TRBV5-1; maybe TRBD2 (6 bases). This CDR3 is built from 15 residues. Germline CDR1 and CDR2: SGHRS and YFSETQ. V lost 4 bases, J lost 0 bases, and 11 bases lay in between. The CDR3 DNA reads as TGCGCCAGCAGCGTAGCGGTAAGCTCCTACAATGAGCAGTTCTTC. Translation gives CASSVAVSSYNEQFF.

The chain combines TRBV28 with TRBJ1-1, with 7 bases that match TRBD1. The CDR3 extends over 14 amino acids. Per the germline V gene, CDR1 is MDHEN and CDR2 is SYDVKM. Trimming removed 5 bases from V and 1 base from J; junction bases left unmatched: 4. The CDR3 protein is CASSLGTANTEAFF. CDR3 nucleotide sequence: TGTGCCAGCAGTCTCGGGACAGCGAACACTGAAGCTTTCTTT.

The gene calls are TRBV27 and TRBJ2-7; no clear D gene. V was cut by 6 bases and J by 5 bases, with 17 bases left in between. The V gene's germline CDR1 is MNHEY and CDR2 SMNVEV (reference sequence). The CDR3 loop spans 14 amino acids. The CDR3 nucleotides are TGTGCCAGCAGCCCCCCATCACAAGTCGACGAGCAGTACTTC. Translation: CASSPPSQVDEQYF.